This T cell receptor (beta chain) comes out of a study of control samples from healthy donors and cancer patients. TCRdb keeps only in-frame clones here, not all; method: immunoSEQ multiplex PCR. This sample has over 80,000 clones, with almost 85% found just once. CDR3 length: 15 residues. The clonotype originates from a man aged 55 to 70 in good health. Sequenced input: blood. The rearrangement links TRBV21-1 to TRBJ1-6; whether TRBD1, the table's D call, matches the DNA was not checked. TRBV21-1 is annotated as a pseudogene. CDR3 sequence: CASSSDRATNSPLHF. The CDR3 DNA reads as TGTGCCAGCAGCAGCGACAGGGCCACCAATTCACCCCTCCACTTT.